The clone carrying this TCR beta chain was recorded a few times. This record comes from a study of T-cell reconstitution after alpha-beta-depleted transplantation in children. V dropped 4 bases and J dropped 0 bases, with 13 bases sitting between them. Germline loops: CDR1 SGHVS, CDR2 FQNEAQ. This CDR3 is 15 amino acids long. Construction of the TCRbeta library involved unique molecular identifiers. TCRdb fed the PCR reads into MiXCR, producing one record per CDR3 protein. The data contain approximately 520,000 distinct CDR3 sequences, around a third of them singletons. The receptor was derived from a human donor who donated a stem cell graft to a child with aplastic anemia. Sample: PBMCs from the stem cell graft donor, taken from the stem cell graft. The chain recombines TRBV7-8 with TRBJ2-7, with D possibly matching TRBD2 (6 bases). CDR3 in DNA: TGTGCCAGCAGCTCCGGGGGAGCCAGCTCCTACGAGCAGTACTTC. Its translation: CASSSGGASSYEQYF.